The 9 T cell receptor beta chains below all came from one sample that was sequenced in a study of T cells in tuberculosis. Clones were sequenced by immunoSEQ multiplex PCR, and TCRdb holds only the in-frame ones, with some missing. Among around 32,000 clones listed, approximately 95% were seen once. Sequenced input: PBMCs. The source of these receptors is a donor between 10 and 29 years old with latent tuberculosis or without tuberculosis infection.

The CDR3 nucleotides are TGTGCCAGCAGTTACGACGCCAGGGGGAACTCCTACGAGCAGTACTTC. This sequence encodes CASSYDARGNSYEQYF. The chain employs TRBV6-5 and TRBJ2-7; 7 positions match TRBD1. The CDR3 is 16 residues long. Looked up from germline, CDR1 is MNHEY and CDR2 is SVGAGI. With V trimmed by 2 bases and J by 0 bases, 7 bases remained unmatched.

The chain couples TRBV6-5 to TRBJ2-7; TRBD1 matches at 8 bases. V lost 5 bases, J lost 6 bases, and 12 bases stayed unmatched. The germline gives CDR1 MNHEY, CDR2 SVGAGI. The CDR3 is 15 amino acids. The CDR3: CASSAYEGQGTEQYF. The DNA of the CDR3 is TGTGCCAGCAGTGCGTATGAAGGACAGGGAACCGAGCAGTACTTC.

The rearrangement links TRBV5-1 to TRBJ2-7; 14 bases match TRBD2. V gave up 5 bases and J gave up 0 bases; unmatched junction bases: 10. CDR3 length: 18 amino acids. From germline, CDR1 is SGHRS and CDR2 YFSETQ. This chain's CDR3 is CASRGGLAGALFSYEQYF. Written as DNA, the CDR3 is TGCGCCAGCAGAGGGGGACTAGCGGGAGCCCTTTTCTCCTACGAGCAGTACTTC.

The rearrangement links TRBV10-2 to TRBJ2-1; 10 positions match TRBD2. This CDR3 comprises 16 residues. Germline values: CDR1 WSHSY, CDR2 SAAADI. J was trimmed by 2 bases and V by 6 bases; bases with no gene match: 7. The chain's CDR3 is CASREHGTSAYNEQFF. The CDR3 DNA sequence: TGCGCCAGCAGGGAACACGGGACTAGCGCCTACAATGAGCAGTTCTTC.

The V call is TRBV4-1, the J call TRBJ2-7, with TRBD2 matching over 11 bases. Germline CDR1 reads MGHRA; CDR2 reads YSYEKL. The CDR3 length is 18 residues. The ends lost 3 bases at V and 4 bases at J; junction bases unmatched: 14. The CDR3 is CASSHQPQEASGRYEQYF. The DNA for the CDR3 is TGCGCCAGCAGCCATCAACCCCAGGAGGCTAGCGGGAGGTACGAGCAGTACTTC.

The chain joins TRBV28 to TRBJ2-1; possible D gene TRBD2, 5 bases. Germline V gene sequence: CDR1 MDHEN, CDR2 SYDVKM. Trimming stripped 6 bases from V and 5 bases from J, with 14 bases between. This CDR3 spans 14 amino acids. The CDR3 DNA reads TGTGCCAGCAGACACGGCAGGCGGGACAATGAGCAGTTCTTC. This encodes CASRHGRRDNEQFF.

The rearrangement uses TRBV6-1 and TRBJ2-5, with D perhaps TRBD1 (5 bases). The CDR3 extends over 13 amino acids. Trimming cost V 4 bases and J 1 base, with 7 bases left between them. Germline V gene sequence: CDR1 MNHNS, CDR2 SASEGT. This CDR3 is CASSAQVQETQYF. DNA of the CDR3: TGTGCCAGCAGTGCACAGGTCCAAGAGACCCAGTACTTC.

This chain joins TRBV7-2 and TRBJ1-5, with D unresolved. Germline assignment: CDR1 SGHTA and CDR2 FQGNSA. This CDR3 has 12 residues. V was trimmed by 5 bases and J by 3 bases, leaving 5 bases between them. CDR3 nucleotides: TGTGCCAGCAGCCAACTCAATCAGCCCCAGCATTTT. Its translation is CASSQLNQPQHF.

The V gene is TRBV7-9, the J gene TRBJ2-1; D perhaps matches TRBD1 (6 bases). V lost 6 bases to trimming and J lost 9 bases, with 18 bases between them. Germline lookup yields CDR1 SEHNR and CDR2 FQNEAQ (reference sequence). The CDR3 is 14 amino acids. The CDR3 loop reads CASSTRPLGGEQFF. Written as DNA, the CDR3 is TGTGCCAGCAGTACGAGGCCCTTAGGGGGTGAGCAGTTCTTC.